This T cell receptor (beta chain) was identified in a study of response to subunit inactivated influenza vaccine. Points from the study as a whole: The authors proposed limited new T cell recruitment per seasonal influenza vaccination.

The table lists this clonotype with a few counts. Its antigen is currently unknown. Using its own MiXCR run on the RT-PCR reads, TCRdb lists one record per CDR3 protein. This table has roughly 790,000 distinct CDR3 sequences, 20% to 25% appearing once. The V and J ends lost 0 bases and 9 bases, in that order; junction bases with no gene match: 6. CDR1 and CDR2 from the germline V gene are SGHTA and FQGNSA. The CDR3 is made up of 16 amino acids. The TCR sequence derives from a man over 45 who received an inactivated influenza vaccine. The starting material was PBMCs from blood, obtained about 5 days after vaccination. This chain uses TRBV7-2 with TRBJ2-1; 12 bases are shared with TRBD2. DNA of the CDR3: TGTGCCAGCAGCTTAGCGGCTAGCGGGGGGGCTGGTGAGCAGTTCTTC. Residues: CASSLAASGGAGEQFF.